These 31 T cell receptor beta chains originate from one sample sequenced in a study of OX40 agonist ivuxolimab in advanced cancers. Data came from immunoSEQ multiplex PCR; TCRdb stores just in-frame clones and leaves some out. The sample lists about 64,000 clones, 85% to 95% occurring once. The sequencing used CD4+ or CD8+ T cells sorted from blood, collected in a trial of the OX40 agonist ivuxolimab. These receptors all come from an adult with an advanced solid tumor such as melanoma, head and neck, liver or kidney cancer.

The chain uses TRBV2 and TRBJ2-5; no definite D call. There are 13 residues in the CDR3. Germline lookup yields CDR1 SNHLY and CDR2 FYNNEI. Between the trimmed V and J ends, which lost 3 bases and 1 base, there was a span of 6 bases. In nucleotides, the CDR3 is TGTGCCAGCAGTGAGAATTTCCAAGAGACCCAGTACTTC. Protein product: CASSENFQETQYF.

This sequence joins TRBV6-5 and TRBJ1-2; D is unresolved. Germline V lookup: CDR1 MNHEY, CDR2 SVGAGI. The CDR3 runs 15 residues. V lost 0 bases to trimming and J lost 0 bases, with 8 bases between them. Here the CDR3 DNA reads TGTGCCAGCAGTTACTCCCAGAAAGCTAACTATGGCTACACCTTC. Translated, it gives CASSYSQKANYGYTF.

The V gene is TRBV25-1, the J gene TRBJ2-5, with D perhaps matching TRBD1 (5 bases). Germline V gives CDR1 MGHDK, CDR2 SYGVNS. The CDR3 consists of 15 residues. V was pared by 1 base and J by 0 bases, with 9 bases between. The CDR3 region has the DNA TGTGCCAGCAGTGAATGGGGCCAGCACCAAGAGACCCAGTACTTC. Translated: CASSEWGQHQETQYF.

The rearrangement uses TRBV21-1 and TRBJ1-5; the table's D call, TRBD1, has no DNA check behind it. TRBV21-1 counts as a pseudogene. This CDR3 has 15 amino acids. CDR3 in amino acids: CASMGYRDCNQPQHF. In DNA form, the CDR3 reads TGTGCCAGCATGGGGTACAGGGATTGCAATCAGCCCCAGCATTTT.

The chain joins TRBV4-3 to TRBJ2-7; perhaps D is TRBD1 or TRBD2 (5 bases each). The CDR3 runs 16 residues. V gave up 2 bases and J gave up 0 bases, with 14 bases separating them. CDR1 is LGHNA and CDR2 is YSLEER in the germline V gene. The CDR3 sequence is CASSQTTGTLSYEQYF. CDR3 DNA sequence: TGCGCCAGCAGCCAAACAACCGGGACCCTCTCCTACGAGCAGTACTTC.

This chain connects TRBV2 to TRBJ1-2; D may be TRBD1 (5 bases). V was clipped by 4 bases and J by 4 bases, with 10 bases between them. The length of the CDR3 is 13 residues. Germline V gene sequence: CDR1 SNHLY, CDR2 FYNNEI. CDR3: CASSVGGGYGYTF. The CDR3 region has the DNA TGTGCCAGCAGTGTGGGGGGTGGCTATGGCTACACCTTC.

This chain joins TRBV5-5 and TRBJ2-5, with 8 nucleotides matching TRBD2. The CDR3 is 14 amino acids. Germline-derived CDR1 and CDR2 are SGHKS and YYEKEE (reference sequence). Unmatched junction bases numbered 5, after V lost 5 bases and J lost 2 bases. CDR3 in DNA: TGTGCCAGCAGTTCCGGGACTAGGCAAGAGACCCAGTACTTC. Encoded protein: CASSSGTRQETQYF.

The chain employs TRBV5-1 and TRBJ2-1; TRBD1 matches at 8 bases. From germline, CDR1 is SGHRS and CDR2 YFSETQ. The CDR3 extends over 15 amino acids. J gave up 5 bases and V 1 base, and 5 bases lay outside the gene matches. The CDR3 nucleotides are TGCGCCAGCAGCTTGTTCCAGGGGGCGAACAATGAGCAGTTCTTC. Translated, it gives CASSLFQGANNEQFF.

CDR3 in DNA: TGTGCCAGCAGTGAGGGACAGAGCTCCTACAATGAGCAGTTCTTC. Its translation: CASSEGQSSYNEQFF. The chain links TRBV6-1 to TRBJ2-1, with 7 positions matching TRBD1. Germline CDR1 and CDR2: MNHNS and SASEGT. This CDR3 contains 15 residues. Trimming cost V 3 bases and J 0 bases; bases outside gene matches: 2.

The J gene is TRBJ2-7, the V gene TRBV10-3; no firm D call. The CDR3 runs to 12 residues. The germline V gene has CDR1 ENHRY and CDR2 SYGVKD. With 0 bases removed from V and 6 bases from J, the gap between germline ends came to 6 bases. In DNA, the CDR3 is TGTGCCATCAGTGAGTCTGGCGTCGAGCAGTACTTC. Its translation: CAISESGVEQYF.

The chain uses TRBV14 and TRBJ2-1, with TRBD2 identical over 10 bases. V was pared by 4 bases and J by 4 bases, with 4 bases of the junction left unmatched. Germline V gives CDR1 SGHDN, CDR2 FVKESK. CDR3 length: 15 amino acids. The CDR3 loop is CASSPGTSAYNEQFF. CDR3 in DNA: TGTGCCAGCAGCCCTGGGACTAGCGCGTACAATGAGCAGTTCTTC.

The chain carries TRBV14 and TRBJ2-7, with D tentatively TRBD1 (6 bases). The CDR3 consists of 15 residues. Germline values: CDR1 SGHDN, CDR2 FVKESK. Trimming pared 3 bases from V and 3 bases from J, leaving 15 bases between. The CDR3 protein is CASSQQQGTDYEQYF. CDR3 coding DNA: TGTGCCAGCAGCCAGCAACAGGGTACTGACTACGAGCAGTACTTC.

The V and J genes are TRBV6-1 and TRBJ2-1; TRBD1 aligns across 9 bases. Germline-derived CDR1 and CDR2 are MNHNS and SASEGT. After removal of 2 bases from V and 2 bases from J, the junction contained 7 bases not matched to a gene. The CDR3 loop spans 17 amino acids. The CDR3 loop is CASSESIGTGTYNEQFF. The CDR3 DNA reads as TGTGCCAGCAGTGAAAGTATAGGGACAGGGACCTACAATGAGCAGTTCTTC.

The chain combines TRBV11-2 with TRBJ1-1, with 8 bases that match TRBD1. From germline, CDR1 is SGHAT and CDR2 FQNNGV. The junction had 3 bases not matched to a gene; V was cut back by 1 base and J by 5 bases. This CDR3 comprises 14 residues. CDR3 loop: CASSLGQGKTEAFF. CDR3 nucleotide sequence: TGTGCCAGCAGCTTAGGACAGGGGAAGACTGAAGCTTTCTTT.

This clone occurred once. This chain joins TRBV6-1 and TRBJ1-4; D remains unclear. Germline loops: CDR1 MNHNS, CDR2 SASEGT. The CDR3 consists of 13 residues. Trimming shortened V by 7 bases and J by 8 bases, and 14 bases separated the two germline ends. CDR3 sequence: CASKQHEGEKLFF. CDR3 nucleotide sequence: TGTGCCAGCAAACAACATGAGGGAGAAAAACTGTTTTTT.

The CDR3 DNA sequence: TGTGCCAGCAGTTACAGGACTAGCGGGAGTCCGGGAGAGCAGTTCTTC. This codes for CASSYRTSGSPGEQFF. The chain couples TRBV6-5 to TRBJ2-1; 13 bases align to TRBD2. V shed 2 bases and J 10 bases; nucleotides not matched to a gene: 8. From germline, CDR1 is MNHEY and CDR2 SVGAGI. This CDR3 has 16 residues.

The chain recombines TRBV2 with TRBJ1-4; D unclear. Germline V gives CDR1 SNHLY, CDR2 FYNNEI. CDR3 length equals 13 residues. V lost 5 bases and J lost 5, with 9 bases in between. CDR3 sequence (DNA): TGTGCCAGCAGTACAGAGAGGAATGAAAAACTGTTTTTT. It specifies CASSTERNEKLFF.

In this sample, this clone turned up once. The rearrangement joins TRBV27 to TRBJ2-1; TRBD2 might be the D (6 bases). Between the trimmed V and J ends, which lost 8 bases and 0 bases, there was a span of 11 bases. CDR3 length: 14 residues. CDR1 MNHEY and CDR2 SMNVEV come from the germline V gene (reference sequence). CDR3 nucleotides: TGTGCCAGCCAAGCGGGCAGCTCCTACAATGAGCAGTTCTTC. Its translation: CASQAGSSYNEQFF.

The chain joins TRBV10-3 to TRBJ2-3; the D call may be TRBD1 or TRBD2 (5 bases each). The CDR3 is made up of 14 amino acids. Germline CDR1 is ENHRY and CDR2 is SYGVKD. The V end was cut by 11 bases, the J end by 4 bases, with 19 bases between. The CDR3 loop is CALRPGTSSDTQYF. The DNA of the CDR3 is TGTGCCCTAAGACCCGGGACCTCCTCAGATACGCAGTATTTT.

V and J are TRBV15 and TRBJ2-7, with 8 bases aligning to TRBD1. V was pared by 3 bases and J by 6 bases, with 10 bases of the junction left unmatched. CDR3 length equals 15 residues. Germline V CDR1 and CDR2: LNHNV, YYDKDF (reference sequence). CDR3 DNA: TGTGCCACCAGCAGGGAGCGGACAGGGCTGGGCGAGCAGTACTTC. Translated: CATSRERTGLGEQYF.

This chain joins TRBV9 and TRBJ2-5; unclear D gene. V shed 2 bases and J shed 1 base, with 6 bases lying between them. Germline loops: CDR1 SGDLS, CDR2 YYNGEE. This CDR3 has 13 residues. CDR3 DNA: TGTGCCAGCAGCGTGTCAGCCCAAGAGACCCAGTACTTC. Translation: CASSVSAQETQYF.

This clone was detected only once. The chain carries TRBV5-8 and TRBJ1-1; 7 bases map to TRBD1. Germline-derived CDR1 and CDR2 are SGHTS and YDEGEE. The CDR3 runs to 16 residues. Trimming cost V 3 bases and J 5 bases; bases outside gene matches: 13. The CDR3 reads CASSSRPRGGHTEAFF. The CDR3 DNA is TGTGCCAGCAGCTCTCGCCCCAGGGGGGGTCATACTGAAGCTTTCTTT.

This chain uses TRBV7-9 with TRBJ2-7; possibly TRBD2 for D (6 bases). Trimming pared 4 bases from V and 0 bases from J, leaving 10 bases between. CDR3 length: 14 amino acids. Germline V lookup: CDR1 SEHNR, CDR2 FQNEAQ (reference sequence). CDR3 amino acids: CASSSKRASYEQYF. The DNA for the CDR3 is TGTGCCAGCAGCTCCAAGCGGGCCTCCTACGAGCAGTACTTC.

This chain uses TRBV14 with TRBJ1-1; tentatively, D is TRBD1 (5 bases). Trimming took 3 bases from V and 1 from J, leaving 15 bases between them. CDR1 is SGHDN and CDR2 is FVKESK in the germline V gene. The CDR3 is 16 amino acids. CDR3 sequence: CASSHRRGAGNTEAFF. Here the CDR3 DNA reads TGTGCCAGCAGCCATCGAAGGGGTGCAGGGAACACTGAAGCTTTCTTT.

This clone was seen just once. This sample includes further DNA sequences coding for the same CDR3. The rearrangement uses TRBV6-5 and TRBJ1-1; D is perhaps TRBD1 (6 bases). The CDR3 spans 13 residues. Trimming removed 6 bases at V and 1 base at J, with 9 bases between. CDR1 is MNHEY, CDR2 SVGAGI, per germline. This CDR3 reads CASSLGQNTEAFF. In DNA form, the CDR3 reads TGTGCCAGCAGCCTGGGACAGAACACTGAAGCTTTCTTT.

The chain carries TRBV7-2 and TRBJ1-3; D remains unclear. Germline V gene sequence: CDR1 SGHTA, CDR2 FQGNSA. The CDR3 covers 16 residues. Trimming shortened V by 4 bases and J by 11 bases, and 24 bases separated the two germline ends. CDR3 in DNA: TGTGCCAGCAGCTCATCCGCCCTTGAGGCGAAGAGCTCCATATATTTT. Amino acid sequence: CASSSSALEAKSSIYF.

Only one count was recorded for this clone. The chain is built from TRBV30 and TRBJ2-1; D is unclear. CDR3 size: 11 residues. The germline V and J ends were trimmed by 0 bases and 8 bases, with 5 bases remaining between them. The germline CDR1 and CDR2 sequences are GTSNPN and SVGIG (reference sequence). The CDR3 DNA is TGTGCCTGGAGTGTAGTCCATGAGCAGTTCTTC. Translation gives CAWSVVHEQFF.

The J gene is TRBJ2-2, the V gene TRBV5-1, with D uncertain. V was shortened by 6 bases and J by 3 bases, with 6 bases between the two germline ends. Germline V gene sequence: CDR1 SGHRS, CDR2 YFSETQ. The CDR3 consists of 12 residues. The CDR3 nucleotides are TGCGCCAGCAAGAGAGACACCGGGGAGCTGTTTTTT. It yields the protein CASKRDTGELFF. Full variable domain (remainder filled in from reference TRBV5-1 and TRBJ2-2): KAGVTQTPRYLIKTRGQQVTLSCSPISGHRSVSWYQQTPGQGLQFLFEYFSETQRNKGNFPGRFSGRQFSNSRSEMNVSTLELGDSALYLCASKRDTGELFFGEGSRLTVL.

V gene TRBV30 combines with J gene TRBJ2-1, with 8 bases fitting TRBD1. V was pared by 0 bases and J by 7 bases, with 8 bases of the junction left unmatched. The CDR3 is 15 residues long. Germline lookup yields CDR1 GTSNPN and CDR2 SVGIG (reference sequence). CDR3 in DNA: TGTGCCTGGAGTGTACTGACAGGGGTGTTGAATGAGCAGTTCTTC. This sequence encodes CAWSVLTGVLNEQFF.

The chain links TRBV27 to TRBJ2-7; TRBD1 matches 12 bases. J gave up 6 bases and V 5 bases, and 8 bases lay outside the gene matches. Germline CDR1 MNHEY, CDR2 SMNVEV (reference sequence). The CDR3 is 15 amino acids. This CDR3 reads CASSRGWDRGPEQYF. The DNA of the CDR3 is TGTGCCAGCAGTCGCGGCTGGGACAGGGGGCCCGAGCAGTACTTC.

The rearrangement links TRBV5-4 to TRBJ2-2, with 9 bases identical to TRBD2. CDR3 size: 17 residues. J lost 5 bases, V lost 2 bases, and 10 bases had no gene match. CDR1 is SGHNT, CDR2 YYREEE, per germline (reference sequence). CDR3 loop: CASSLLIAGVSTGELFF. Written as DNA, the CDR3 is TGTGCCAGCAGCTTACTGATAGCGGGAGTTTCGACCGGGGAGCTGTTTTTT. Combining the CDR3 with reference TRBV5-4 and TRBJ2-2 gives the whole variable domain ETGVTQSPTHLIKTRGQQVTLRCSSQSGHNTVSWYQQALGQGPQFIFQYYREEENGRGNFPPRFSGLQFPNYSSELNVNALELDDSALYLCASSLLIAGVSTGELFFGEGSRLTVL.